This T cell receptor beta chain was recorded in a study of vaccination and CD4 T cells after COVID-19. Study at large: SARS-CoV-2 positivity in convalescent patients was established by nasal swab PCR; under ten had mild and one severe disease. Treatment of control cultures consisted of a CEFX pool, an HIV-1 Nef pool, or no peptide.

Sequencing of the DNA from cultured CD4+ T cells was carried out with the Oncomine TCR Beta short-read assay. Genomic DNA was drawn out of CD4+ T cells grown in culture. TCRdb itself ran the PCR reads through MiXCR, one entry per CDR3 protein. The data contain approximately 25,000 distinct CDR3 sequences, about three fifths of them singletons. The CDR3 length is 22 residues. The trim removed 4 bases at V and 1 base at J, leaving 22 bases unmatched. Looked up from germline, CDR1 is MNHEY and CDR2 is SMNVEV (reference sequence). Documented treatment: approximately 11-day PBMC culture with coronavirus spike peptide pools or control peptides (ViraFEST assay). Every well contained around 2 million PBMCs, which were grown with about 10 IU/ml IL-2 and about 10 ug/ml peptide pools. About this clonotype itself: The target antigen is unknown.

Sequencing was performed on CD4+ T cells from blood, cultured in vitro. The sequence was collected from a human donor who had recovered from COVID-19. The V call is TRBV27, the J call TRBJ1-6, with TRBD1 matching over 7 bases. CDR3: CASSWFFRDSSIERSYNSPLHF. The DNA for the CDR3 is TGTGCCAGCAGTTGGTTTTTCCGGGACAGTTCCATTGAAAGGTCCTATAATTCACCCCTCCACTTT.